The clone carrying this T cell receptor (beta chain) has just a few counts. The target antigen is unknown. Primers used in a second PCR of about 6 to 11 cycles were a sample-barcoded 5' primer and a J-beta primer mix. Each cDNA molecule carried a tag from a template-switch adaptor that contained 12 random nucleotides. A single record per CDR3 protein comes from TCRdb applying MiXCR to the 5' RACE reads. The sample contains about 970,000 distinct CDR3 sequences, around 54% of which appear only once. This record comes from a study of blood T cells in healthy people across ages. V was cut by 4 bases and J by 3 bases, with 7 bases left in between. The CDR3 contains 12 residues. RNA extraction gave at least 5 micrograms of total RNA per sample. Study findings and constraints: Roughly linear declines in TCR beta diversity per million T cells occurred with age. A greater number of naive CD4+ cells and higher diversity distinguished long-lived donors from aged donors.

Sequencing input: blood. The TCR originated in a woman in her sixties in good health. This chain uses TRBV12-3 or TRBV12-4 with TRBJ2-7; D call uncertain. The CDR3 spells CASSSSFYEQYF. In DNA, the CDR3 is TGTGCCAGCAGTTCGAGCTTCTACGAGCAGTACTTC.